Shown below are 28 T cell receptor beta chains from a single sample sequenced in a study of T cells after yellow fever vaccination. TCRdb itself ran the 5' RACE reads through MiXCR, one entry per CDR3 protein. The top ten clones hold 0.85% to 1.2% of a sample with under 300,000 distinct CDR3 sequences, around 6.7% of them seen once. This specimen consisted of CD4+ T cells sorted from PBMCs, obtained on the day of the yellow fever booster vaccination. These TCRs come from a man younger than 40 who received the YFV17D yellow fever vaccine.

The rearrangement links TRBV6-5 to TRBJ1-1; D gene ambiguous. This CDR3 spans 14 amino acids. Trimming stripped 0 bases from V and 1 base from J, with 6 bases between. Germline V gene data show CDR1 as MNHEY and CDR2 as SVGAGI. As DNA, the CDR3 is TGTGCCAGCAGTTACTCGAGAGGGAACACTGAAGCTTTCTTT. The encoded protein is CASSYSRGNTEAFF.

The chain links TRBV9 to TRBJ2-1, with D unclear. Trimming pared 0 bases from V and 7 bases from J, leaving 8 bases between. The CDR3 length is 13 residues. CDR1 and CDR2 from the germline V gene are SGDLS and YYNGEE. The CDR3 DNA sequence: TGTGCCAGCAGCGTAGAGGTCGGGAATGAGCAGTTCTTC. This gives the protein CASSVEVGNEQFF.

This clonotype was recorded many times. This rearrangement joins TRBV20-1 to TRBJ2-1; tentatively, D is TRBD1 (6 bases). The CDR3 runs to 14 residues. Germline V lookup: CDR1 DFQATT, CDR2 SNEGSKA (reference sequence). V gave up 3 bases and J gave up 5 bases, with 14 bases separating them. CDR3 sequence: CSARSTGHNNEQFF. Written as DNA, the CDR3 is TGCAGTGCTAGGAGTACGGGACACAACAATGAGCAGTTCTTC.

This clonotype was recorded many times. This rearrangement joins TRBV20-1 to TRBJ2-1; no reliable D call. CDR3 length: 14 residues. V was shortened by 4 bases and J by 0 bases, with 10 bases between the two germline ends. Germline V gives CDR1 DFQATT, CDR2 SNEGSKA (reference sequence). The CDR3 spells CSATRINSYNEQFF. As DNA, the CDR3 is TGCAGTGCTACCCGCATCAACTCCTACAATGAGCAGTTCTTC.

The V and J genes are TRBV5-1 and TRBJ2-7, with D possibly being TRBD1 (5 bases). The ends were cut back, 4 bases at V and 7 bases at J, with 12 bases in the middle. Per germline, CDR1 SGHRS and CDR2 YFSETQ. The CDR3 totals 12 residues. The CDR3 is CASSSTGGEQYF. The CDR3 coding sequence is TGCGCCAGCAGCAGCACAGGTGGGGAGCAGTACTTC.

The chain is built from TRBV27 and TRBJ2-7; 8 positions agree with TRBD2. J was trimmed by 5 bases and V by 6 bases; bases with no gene match: 6. The CDR3 loop spans 13 amino acids. Germline V lookup: CDR1 MNHEY, CDR2 SMNVEV (reference sequence). CDR3 sequence reads: CASSSGTRHEQYF. The CDR3 DNA reads as TGTGCCAGCAGCTCCGGGACTAGACACGAGCAGTACTTC.

This clonotype was picked up a small number of times. The chain couples TRBV7-9 to TRBJ2-6, with 8 bases that match TRBD2. The V segment lost 5 bases and the J segment 4 bases; nucleotides outside the gene matches: 10. Germline lookup yields CDR1 SEHNR and CDR2 FQNEAQ (reference sequence). The CDR3 extends over 17 amino acids. CDR3 nucleotide sequence: TGTGCCAGCAGCCCTTCTTCGGGGGGGCCGGGGGCCAACGTCCTGACTTTC. It encodes CASSPSSGGPGANVLTF.

This clonotype was picked up a small number of times. The V gene is TRBV5-1, the J gene TRBJ1-1, with 7 bases that match TRBD1. V dropped 4 bases and J dropped 9; count of bases not matched to a gene: 6. Germline CDR1 is SGHRS and CDR2 is YFSETQ. The CDR3 covers 12 residues. In DNA, the CDR3 is TGCGCCAGCAGCCCGGGGGACAGTAAAGCTTTCTTT. Its translation: CASSPGDSKAFF.

This clonotype was detected a few times. The chain links TRBV7-2 to TRBJ1-2; D is ambiguous. This CDR3 contains 12 residues. Germline-derived CDR1 and CDR2 are SGHTA and FQGNSA. V was clipped by 5 bases and J by 8 bases, with 12 bases between them. The CDR3 region is CASSTLIQGYTF. Here the CDR3 DNA reads TGTGCCAGCAGCACTTTGATCCAGGGCTACACCTTC.

This clonotype was counted at least ten times. This chain links TRBV20-1 with TRBJ1-1; possible D gene TRBD1, 6 bases. The V end lost 3 bases, the J end lost 7 bases, and 12 bases lay between the germline ends. The length of the CDR3 is 12 residues. Germline V gene lookup returns CDR1 DFQATT and CDR2 SNEGSKA (reference sequence). CDR3 DNA sequence: TGCAGTGCTAGGCCGGGGGGCCATGAAGCTTTCTTT. Translated, it gives CSARPGGHEAFF.

The CDR3 DNA reads as TGTGCCAGCAGCCTACGGGACTCAGACAATGAGCAGTTCTTC. The encoded protein is CASSLRDSDNEQFF. The chain carries TRBV7-9 and TRBJ2-1; D is perhaps TRBD2 (6 bases). Trimming shortened V by 5 bases and J by 5 bases, and 13 bases separated the two germline ends. CDR3 length: 14 residues. The germline V gene has CDR1 SEHNR and CDR2 FQNEAQ (reference sequence).

This chain uses TRBV12-3 or TRBV12-4 with TRBJ1-3; D may be TRBD1 (5 bases). Trimming removed 6 bases from V and 1 base from J, with 10 bases in between. This CDR3 is built from 14 residues. This CDR3 is CASSLQASGNTIYF. The DNA for the CDR3 is TGTGCCAGCAGCCTACAGGCATCTGGAAACACCATATATTTT.

This clonotype was seen many times. The chain has TRBV3-1 and TRBJ2-1, with unresolved D. The germline gives CDR1 LGHDT, CDR2 YNNKEL (reference sequence). CDR3 length: 14 amino acids. V lost 4 bases, J lost 5 bases, and 12 bases lay in between. CDR3 sequence reads: CASSPLGSNNEQFF. Written as DNA, the CDR3 is TGTGCCAGCAGCCCCCTGGGCTCAAACAATGAGCAGTTCTTC.

In this sample, this clonotype turned up many times. The gene calls are TRBV29-1 and TRBJ2-7, with D possibly TRBD1 on 6 matching bases. This CDR3 is 13 amino acids long. The germline V gene has CDR1 SQVTM and CDR2 ANQGSEA. Trimming shortened V by 1 base and J by 6 bases, and 13 bases separated the two germline ends. The CDR3 loop is CSVEGPRGGEQYF. The CDR3 DNA follows: TGCAGCGTTGAAGGCCCCAGGGGTGGCGAGCAGTACTTC.

This rearrangement joins TRBV7-9 to TRBJ2-1; no clear D gene. Germline lookup yields CDR1 SEHNR and CDR2 FQNEAQ (reference sequence). V dropped 8 bases and J dropped 2 bases, with 10 bases sitting between them. The CDR3 sequence is 13 residues long. In DNA, the CDR3 is TGTGCCAGCGTCAATGGCGCCTACAATGAGCAGTTCTTC. As protein: CASVNGAYNEQFF.

The J gene is TRBJ2-7, the V gene TRBV10-3; 9 bases are a match to TRBD1. V shed 3 bases and J 5 bases; nucleotides not matched to a gene: 5. Per germline, CDR1 ENHRY and CDR2 SYGVKD. The CDR3 totals 14 residues. The CDR3 here is CAISERDRVNEQYF. Here the CDR3 DNA reads TGTGCCATCAGTGAAAGGGACAGGGTTAACGAGCAGTACTTC.

In its sample, this clonotype was seen many times. The chain joins TRBV12-3 or TRBV12-4 to TRBJ2-3, with a possible D match to TRBD2 (6 bases). The CDR3 runs to 14 residues. Trimming cost V 3 bases and J 2 bases, with 9 bases left between them. The CDR3 sequence is CASSFVAVTDTQYF. CDR3 bases: TGTGCCAGCAGTTTTGTAGCGGTCACAGATACGCAGTATTTT.

This clonotype appeared many times. V is TRBV7-6 and J is TRBJ2-1; 13 bases line up with TRBD2. The germline gives CDR1 SGHVS, CDR2 FNYEAQ. CDR3 length: 16 amino acids. With V trimmed by 6 bases and J by 8 bases, 10 bases remained unmatched. The CDR3 here is CASRSGTSGKIDEQFF. The CDR3 DNA follows: TGTGCCAGCAGGTCCGGGACTAGCGGGAAGATAGATGAGCAGTTCTTC. Complete variable domain (other parts from reference TRBV7-6 and TRBJ2-1): GAGVSQSPRYKVTKRGQDVALRCDPISGHVSLYWYRQALGQGPEFLTYFNYEAQQDKSGLPNDRFSAERPEGSISTLTIQRTEQRDSAMYRCASRSGTSGKIDEQFFGPGTRLTVL.

There are a few counts of this clonotype. J is TRBJ1-2 and V is TRBV3-1; perhaps TRBD1 as D (5 bases). This CDR3 region has 13 residues. Trimming removed 2 bases from V and 10 bases from J, with 14 bases in between. CDR1 is LGHDT, CDR2 YNNKEL, per germline (reference sequence). CDR3 coding DNA: TGTGCCAGCAGCCAACGGGGCATTGAGCTCTACACCTTC. Protein: CASSQRGIELYTF. Supplemented by reference TRBV3-1 and TRBJ1-2, the full variable domain reads DTAVSQTPKYLVTQMGNDKSIKCEQNLGHDTMYWYKQDSKKFLKIMFSYNNKELIINETVPNRFSPKSPDKAHLNLHINSLELGDSAVYFCASSQRGIELYTFGSGTRLTVV.

This clonotype was detected ten times or more. The chain is built from TRBV12-3 or TRBV12-4 and TRBJ2-2, with a possible D match to TRBD2 (6 bases). V lost 6 bases, J lost 10 bases, and 9 bases lay in between. This CDR3 comprises 11 residues. CDR3 loop: CASRTSLELFF. The CDR3 nucleotides are TGTGCCAGCAGGACTAGTTTGGAGCTGTTTTTT.

This clonotype has only a few counts. The chain employs TRBV24-1 and TRBJ2-5; 12 bases fit TRBD1. CDR1 and CDR2 from the germline V gene are KGHDR and SFDVKD. The V and J ends lost 4 bases and 5 bases, in that order; junction bases with no gene match: 7. This CDR3 region has 16 residues. For the CDR3, the DNA is TGTGCCACCAGTGACGCCGGGACAGGGGGCTTGGAGACCCAGTACTTC. Protein sequence: CATSDAGTGGLETQYF.

This clonotype appeared many times. The V and J genes are TRBV7-2 and TRBJ2-1, with D uncertain. This CDR3 is built from 15 residues. CDR1 is SGHTA, CDR2 FQGNSA, per germline. The germline V and J ends were trimmed by 0 bases and 0 bases, with 6 bases remaining between them. The CDR3 sequence: CASSLALGSYNEQFF. The CDR3 bases are TGTGCCAGCAGCTTAGCCCTAGGCTCCTACAATGAGCAGTTCTTC.

The V gene is TRBV10-1, the J gene TRBJ2-1; 10 bases fit TRBD2. Trimming at V came to 3 bases and at J to 4 bases, leaving 15 bases not matched to a gene. CDR1 WNHNN and CDR2 SYGVQD come from the germline V gene (reference sequence). CDR3 length equals 19 residues. In nucleotides, the CDR3 is TGCGCCAGCAGTGACGCGGCGGGGGGAACTAGCGGGAAGTACAATGAGCAGTTCTTC. Amino acid sequence: CASSDAAGGTSGKYNEQFF.

This clonotype was observed at least ten times. The genes are TRBV5-1 and TRBJ2-7; no definite D call. CDR1 SGHRS and CDR2 YFSETQ come from the germline V gene. V dropped 0 bases and J dropped 3 bases, with 10 bases sitting between them. This CDR3 is built from 14 residues. This chain's CDR3 is CASSLAEPGYEQYF. Here the CDR3 DNA reads TGCGCCAGCAGCTTGGCAGAGCCAGGCTACGAGCAGTACTTC.

V gene TRBV7-2 combines with J gene TRBJ2-1; no clear D. The length of the CDR3 is 13 residues. Per the germline V gene, CDR1 is SGHTA and CDR2 is FQGNSA. V shed 5 bases and J shed 5 bases, with 10 bases lying between them. The CDR3 DNA reads as TGTGCCAGCAGCACGGACGCCCACAATGAGCAGTTCTTC. Its translation: CASSTDAHNEQFF.

This clonotype was detected ten times or more. The chain carries TRBV20-1 and TRBJ2-3; D gene unclear. The germline V and J ends were trimmed by 1 base and 2 bases, with 4 bases remaining between them. This CDR3 is 12 amino acids long. Germline V gene lookup returns CDR1 DFQATT and CDR2 SNEGSKA (reference sequence). For the CDR3, the DNA is TGCAGTGCTAGAGCAGACACAGATACGCAGTATTTT. This encodes CSARADTDTQYF.

The chain has TRBV4-1 and TRBJ1-2; D uncertain. With 1 base removed from V and 5 bases from J, the gap between germline ends came to 8 bases. The germline V gene has CDR1 MGHRA and CDR2 YSYEKL. The CDR3 is 13 residues long. The CDR3 here is CASSQGGGYGYTF. The CDR3 nucleotides read TGCGCCAGCAGCCAAGGGGGTGGATATGGCTACACCTTC.

V usage is TRBV5-1 and J usage is TRBJ2-1; D call uncertain. Trimming left V 0 bases short and J 0 bases short, with 10 bases between. Germline loops: CDR1 SGHRS, CDR2 YFSETQ. The CDR3 has 16 residues. CDR3 region: CASSLVQASSYNEQFF. The CDR3 region has the DNA TGCGCCAGCAGCTTGGTTCAAGCTAGCTCCTACAATGAGCAGTTCTTC. The complete variable domain, with remaining parts taken from reference TRBV5-1 and TRBJ2-1, reads KAGVTQTPRYLIKTRGQQVTLSCSPISGHRSVSWYQQTPGQGLQFLFEYFSETQRNKGNFPGRFSGRQFSNSRSEMNVSTLELGDSALYLCASSLVQASSYNEQFFGPGTRLTVL.